These T cell receptor beta chains were read from a single sample in a study of blood T cell repertoires in COVID-19. Sequencing was performed with immunoSEQ multiplex PCR; in TCRdb, only in-frame clones are kept and a portion is missing. Of 280,000 or so clones in the sample, roughly 90% are singletons; the top ten hold under 3%. The sample taken for sequencing was PBMCs or T cells enriched from blood (not recorded which). All receptors come from a woman between 50 and 59 years old who had been exposed to COVID-19. CDR3s include the opening cysteine and the closing phenylalanine or tryptophan. The D gene is left open where the match is weak. The listing skips clone size in some rows; elsewhere it reads once, few, many or a size class.

-	TRBD1	TRBV29-1	TRBJ2-7	TGCAGCGTGTCCACAGGGGGCAACGGGAACGAGCAGTACTTC	CSVSTGGNGNEQYF
few	-	TRBV2	TRBJ1-6	TGTGCCAGCATACTCGATAAGAATTCACCCCTCCACTTT	CASILDKNSPLHF
-	TRBD1	TRBV9	TRBJ2-5	TGTGCCAGCAGTCGACAGGGGACAGGGGTCCAAGAGACCCAGTACTTC	CASSRQGTGVQETQYF
-	-	TRBV3-1/TRBV3-2	TRBJ1-2	TGTGCCAGCAGCCAAGGGCAGGGTTGGGGCTACACCTTC	CASSQGQGWGYTF
-	-	TRBV11-1	TRBJ1-2	TGTGCCAGCAGCTTAGCACAGGGACGGAGTGGCTACACCTTC	CASSLAQGRSGYTF
-	-	TRBV30	TRBJ1-1	TGTGCCTGGCAACTTACGGTGGGCTCTGAAGCTTTCTTT	CAWQLTVGSEAFF
once	TRBD1	TRBV28	TRBJ2-7	TGTGCCAGCAGTCTACAGGGGGCGTTCTACGAGCAGTACTTC	CASSLQGAFYEQYF
-	-	TRBV5-6	TRBJ2-7	TGTGCCAGCAGCTTGCTAGGCCAGACCCCCTACGAGCAGTACTTC	CASSLLGQTPYEQYF
-	-	TRBV6-5	TRBJ2-1	TGTGCCAGCAGTTACAGGACACCAAGGAGTTACAATGAGCAGTTCTTC	CASSYRTPRSYNEQFF
-	-	TRBV28	TRBJ1-2	TGTGCCAGCAGTTCTCAGGTTTACTATGGCTACACCTTC	CASSSQVYYGYTF
-	TRBD1	TRBV5-4	TRBJ2-5	TGTGCCAGCAGCTTGTTTGTTTGGGGACAGGAAGAGACCCAGTACTTC	CASSLFVWGQEETQYF
-	TRBD1	TRBV5-1	TRBJ1-6	TGCGCCAGCAGCCGACAGGGCTCCGGGGATAATTCACCCCTCCACTTT	CASSRQGSGDNSPLHF
-	TRBD1	TRBV19	TRBJ1-2	TGTGCCAGTACCGTCCCTCCAGGGACAGTGAATGGCTACACCTTC	CASTVPPGTVNGYTF
-	-	TRBV18	TRBJ1-2	TGTGCCAGCTCACCAAAACAGGGTGACGGCTACACCTTC	CASSPKQGDGYTF
-	TRBD1	TRBV2	TRBJ2-7	TGTGCCAGCAGGGAAACAGGGGATGCCTACGAGCAGTACTTC	CASRETGDAYEQYF
-	-	TRBV19	TRBJ1-1	TGTGCCAGTGAACAGGGCAAAGCTGGCACTGAAGCTTTCTTT	CASEQGKAGTEAFF
-	-	TRBV14	TRBJ1-6	TGTGCCAGCAGCCAAGGGAACCAGGGGACTTCACCCCTCCACTTT	CASSQGNQGTSPLHF
-	-	TRBV7-9	TRBJ1-2	TGTGCCAGCATCCCGACAGCGAACTATGGCTACACCTTC	CASIPTANYGYTF
-	-	TRBV5-4	TRBJ1-1	TGTGCCAGCAGCTTGTTAAGAGAGTCGACTGAAGCTTTCTTT	CASSLLRESTEAFF
-	TRBD2	TRBV29-1	TRBJ2-2	TGCAGCGTTGGAAGGCTAGCGGGGAACACCGGGGAGCTGTTTTTT	CSVGRLAGNTGELFF
-	-	TRBV21-1	TRBJ1-1	TGTGCCAGCAGCCCTCTCGGGGGCCGGGACAGGGGTCGTGGCACTGAAGCTTTCTTT	CASSPLGGRDRGRGTEAFF
once	-	TRBV12-2	TRBJ1-4	TGTGCAAGTCGCTTAGGCCTATCCCTTACCTTTAATGAAAAACTGTTTTTT	CASRLGLSLTFNEKLFF
-	TRBD1	TRBV6-5	TRBJ1-1	TGTGCCAGCAGTTATAAGGGGGCCGGGAACACTGAAGCTTTCTTT	CASSYKGAGNTEAFF
-	TRBD2	TRBV4-1	TRBJ2-3	TGCGCCAGCAGCCGACTAGCGGGGGCATCAGATACGCAGTATTTT	CASSRLAGASDTQYF
once	-	TRBV4-1	TRBJ2-4	TGCGCCAGCAGCCAAAAAATGGGGGGACTAGCCAAAAACATTCAGTACTTC	CASSQKMGGLAKNIQYF